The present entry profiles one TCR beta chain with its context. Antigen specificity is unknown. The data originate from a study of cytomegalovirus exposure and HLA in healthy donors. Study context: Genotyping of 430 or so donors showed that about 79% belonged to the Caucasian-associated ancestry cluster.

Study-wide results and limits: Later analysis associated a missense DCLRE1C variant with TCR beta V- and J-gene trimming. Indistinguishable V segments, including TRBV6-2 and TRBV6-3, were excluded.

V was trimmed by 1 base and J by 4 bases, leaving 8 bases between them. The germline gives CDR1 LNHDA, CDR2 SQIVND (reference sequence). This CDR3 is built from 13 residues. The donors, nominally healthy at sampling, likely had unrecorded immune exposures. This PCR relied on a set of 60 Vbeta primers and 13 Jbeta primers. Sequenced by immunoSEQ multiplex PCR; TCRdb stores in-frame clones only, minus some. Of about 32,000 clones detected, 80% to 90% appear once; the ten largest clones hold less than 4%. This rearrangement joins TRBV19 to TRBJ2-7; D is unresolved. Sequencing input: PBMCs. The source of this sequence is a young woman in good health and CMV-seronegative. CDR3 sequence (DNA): TGTGCCAGTAGTATAGGTCTCCTATACGAGCAGTACTTC. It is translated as CASSIGLLYEQYF.